Listed below are T cell receptor beta chains from one sample, sequenced in a study of CD8 T cells in ankylosing spondylitis. TCRdb re-called the 5' RACE reads through MiXCR, storing one row per CDR3 protein. The profile shows approximately 100,000 distinct CDR3 sequences, around 24% of them singletons. Sequenced sample: synovial fluid, either unsorted or a sorted T cell fraction (not recorded which). The source is a male donor with ankylosing spondylitis. CDR3s include the opening cysteine and the closing phenylalanine or tryptophan. The D gene is left open where the match is weak. The size field is filled for only some rows; it gives once, few, many or a size class.

j_call	clone_size	v_call	d_call	cdr3_nt	cdr3_aa
TRBJ1-2	many	TRBV5-1	NA	TGCGCCAGCAGCTTCAGGACCGGGTCCTATGGCTACACCTTC	CASSFRTGSYGYTF
TRBJ2-1	few	TRBV4-1	TRBD2	TGCGCCAGCAGCCAAGGGGAGGGTAGCGGGATCAATGAGCAGTTCTTC	CASSQGEGSGINEQFF
TRBJ1-3	NA	TRBV10-3	NA	TGTGCCATCAGTGAGTCGACAGGAGTCAGCTCTGGAAACACCATATATTTT	CAISESTGVSSGNTIYF
TRBJ2-1	few	TRBV29-1	NA	TGCAGCGCCCCAACAGGGTTTGGGACCTACAATGAGCAGTTCTTC	CSAPTGFGTYNEQFF
TRBJ1-1	few	TRBV3-1	NA	TGTGCCAGCAGCTCCAGGCGGGGCACTGAAGCTTTCTTT	CASSSRRGTEAFF
TRBJ2-2	NA	TRBV5-4	NA	TGTGCCAGCGCCATGTGGGACACCGGGGAGCTGTTTTTT	CASAMWDTGELFF
TRBJ2-3	few	TRBV3-1	NA	TGTGCCAGCACCCACGCGCAGGGCACAGATACGCAGTATTTT	CASTHAQGTDTQYF
TRBJ2-7	few	TRBV29-1	TRBD1	TGCAGCGTTTACCAGGACAGGGCGGGGGAGCAGTACTTC	CSVYQDRAGEQYF
TRBJ1-3	NA	TRBV5-1	NA	TGCGCCAGCAGCTTGGGGGAAAACCCAGGAAACACCATATATTTT	CASSLGENPGNTIYF
TRBJ1-2	few	TRBV10-3	NA	TGTGCCATCAGTGAGAGCGCGACGGACTATGGCTACACCTTC	CAISESATDYGYTF